The rows below give T cell receptor beta chains drawn from one sample of a study of OX40 agonist ivuxolimab in advanced cancers. Only in-frame clones appear in the TCRdb table, and some are missing; sequencing was by immunoSEQ multiplex PCR. Altogether some 20,000 clones are present, about 88% being singletons, with the ten largest covering about 23%. The sample here was CD4+ or CD8+ T cells sorted from blood, taken in a trial of the OX40 agonist ivuxolimab. These receptor sequences come from an adult with an advanced solid tumor such as melanoma, head and neck, liver or kidney cancer. Each CDR3 is given with its conserved first and last residue.

V: TRBV15
J: TRBJ1-1
CDR3: CATSRDRGVSNTEAFF

V: TRBV7-9
J: TRBJ1-2
CDR3: CASSSWTGGNRGYTF

V: TRBV5-1
J: TRBJ2-7
CDR3: CASSWTSGTPTYEQYF

V: TRBV13
J: TRBJ2-1
CDR3: CASSATGEQFF

V: TRBV10-3
J: TRBJ2-7
CDR3: CAISVRGQFEQYF

V: TRBV11-2
J: TRBJ1-2
CDR3: CASSLVGKAAYGYTF

V: TRBV19
J: TRBJ1-5
CDR3: CASTPAGDSNQPQHF

V: TRBV9
J: TRBJ1-1
CDR3: CASSDRDEDTEAFF

V: TRBV7-7
J: TRBJ2-1
CDR3: CASSLGTAKRNEQFF

V: TRBV4-1
J: TRBJ1-1
CDR3: CASSPGNRGEAFF

V: TRBV5-4
J: TRBJ2-6
CDR3: CASSGGLAGSGANVLTF

V: TRBV6-1
J: TRBJ2-7
CDR3: CASSETRYSYEQYF

V: TRBV2
J: TRBJ2-5
CDR3: CASSEEKLAGQETQYF

V: TRBV27
J: TRBJ2-7
CDR3: CASGPLQSYEQYF

V: TRBV10-2
J: TRBJ2-7
CDR3: CASSDRRDGTYEQYF

V: TRBV28
J: TRBJ2-5
CDR3: CASSPDREGGETQYF

V: TRBV28
J: TRBJ2-7
CDR3: CASSFTGPYEQYF

V: TRBV4-1
J: TRBJ2-7
CDR3: CASSQVAGDEQYF

V: TRBV9
J: TRBJ2-5
CDR3: CASSVVGVEETQYF

V: TRBV15
J: TRBJ1-5
CDR3: CATSRDRGGGLSQPQHF

V: TRBV6-5
J: TRBJ2-7
CDR3: CASSSDYEQYF

V: TRBV10-2
J: TRBJ2-1
CDR3: CASSDIAGQSYNEQFF

V: TRBV4-3
J: TRBJ2-7
CDR3: CASSQVAGTYEQYF

V: TRBV6-1
J: TRBJ1-1
CDR3: CASSDRGLTEAFF

V: TRBV5-1
J: TRBJ2-5
CDR3: CASSLENGVQETQYF

V: TRBV5-1
J: TRBJ2-2
CDR3: CASSPGLREGLTGELFF

V: TRBV6-5
J: TRBJ1-1
CDR3: CASFRGERTEAFF

V: TRBV13
J: TRBJ2-1
CDR3: CASRRGVQSSYNEQFF

V: TRBV4-3
J: TRBJ1-4
CDR3: CASSPSSATNEKLFF

V: TRBV25-1
J: TRBJ2-2
CDR3: CASSEWEAGELFF

V: TRBV6-5
J: TRBJ2-7
CDR3: CASSYLGTPEQYF

V: TRBV5-1
J: TRBJ1-1
CDR3: CASSLTYVNTEAFF

V: TRBV7-3
J: TRBJ2-7
CDR3: CASSLRGLAGESHEQYF

V: TRBV29-1
J: TRBJ1-2
CDR3: CSVVEGREGYTF

V: TRBV7-2
J: TRBJ2-7
CDR3: CASSLVPRAPYEQYF

V: TRBV10-2
J: TRBJ1-5
CDR3: CASSNRQGGNQPQHF

V: TRBV4-1
J: TRBJ2-7
CDR3: CASSQDQSGRFSEQYF

V: TRBV6-6
J: TRBJ2-3
CDR3: CASSYKQSTDTQYF

V: TRBV28
J: TRBJ2-5
CDR3: CASSEPYVQETQYF

V: TRBV11-2
J: TRBJ1-1
CDR3: CASSLTVNTEAFF

V: TRBV27
J: TRBJ1-1
CDR3: CASSSTTTGGAVGAFF

V: TRBV27
J: TRBJ2-1
CDR3: CASSSGLAAGNEQFF

V: TRBV28
J: TRBJ1-4
CDR3: CASSLIAGRQGREKLFF

V: TRBV28
J: TRBJ2-7
CDR3: CASSLAGGPGEQYF

V: TRBV28
J: TRBJ2-7
CDR3: CASSPPGQYYEQYF

V: TRBV6-6
J: TRBJ2-5
CDR3: CASRQYLQETQYF

V: TRBV28
J: TRBJ2-7
CDR3: CASSFRAGVREQYF

V: TRBV27
J: TRBJ2-7
CDR3: CASRVGLAGIEQYF

V: TRBV6-5
J: TRBJ2-7
CDR3: CASSYSGRSSYEQYF

V: TRBV9
J: TRBJ2-3
CDR3: CASSSTGGWADTQYF

V: TRBV19
J: TRBJ2-1
CDR3: CATLDTLAGGPLNEQFF

V: TRBV11-2
J: TRBJ2-2
CDR3: CASSPRTGITGELFF

V: TRBV30
J: TRBJ1-2
CDR3: CAWGRGYGYTF

V: TRBV5-6
J: TRBJ1-2
CDR3: CASYGQGPSANYGYTF

V: TRBV6-5
J: TRBJ2-6
CDR3: CASTNRGSGANVLTF